The present T cell receptor (beta chain) was sequenced within a study of beta chain features in type 1 diabetes. The collection from each donor was one heparinised blood draw averaging roughly 110 mL. Via CD45RO/CCR7/CD25/CD127/CD95/CD27, cells of the CD4+ naive, central memory, regulatory and stem cell-like memory subsets were sorted. Germline V gene lookup returns CDR1 SQVTM and CDR2 ANQGSEA. V lost 3 bases and J lost 4, with 7 bases in between. This CDR3 region has 12 residues. The authors reverse transcribed all of the isolated RNA, so sequencing captured expressed TCRB transcripts. Clones were sequenced by immunoSEQ multiplex PCR, and TCRdb holds only the in-frame ones, with some missing. Of 900,000 or so clones in the sample, roughly a sixth are singletons; the top ten hold around 0.02%.

This receptor was taken from a woman under 30 in good health. The chain links TRBV29-1 to TRBJ2-1; no firm D call. The sequenced sample consisted of naive CD4+ T cells from blood. This CDR3 reads CSVEAAYNEQFF. In DNA, the CDR3 is TGCAGCGTTGAGGCGGCGTACAATGAGCAGTTCTTC.